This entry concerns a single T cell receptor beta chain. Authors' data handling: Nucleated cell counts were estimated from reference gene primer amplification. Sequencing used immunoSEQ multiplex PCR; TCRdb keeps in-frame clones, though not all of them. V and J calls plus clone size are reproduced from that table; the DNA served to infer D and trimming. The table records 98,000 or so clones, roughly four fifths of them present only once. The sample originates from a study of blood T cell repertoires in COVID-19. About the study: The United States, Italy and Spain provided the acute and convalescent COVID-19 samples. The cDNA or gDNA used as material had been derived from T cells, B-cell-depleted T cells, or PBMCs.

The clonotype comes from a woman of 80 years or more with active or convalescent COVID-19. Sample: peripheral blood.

The CDR3 loop is CASSVTRNNSPLHF. The CDR3, as DNA: TGTGCCAGCAGCGTAACCAGAAATAATTCACCCCTCCACTTT. The V gene is TRBV9, the J gene TRBJ1-6; the D is unclear. The CDR3 length is 14 residues. Germline V gene sequence: CDR1 SGDLS, CDR2 YYNGEE. Trimming shortened V by 1 base and J by 5 bases, and 7 bases separated the two germline ends.